Each of the 23 T cell receptor beta chains below was sequenced from the same sample in a study of T-cell reconstitution after alpha-beta-depleted transplantation in children. Unique molecular identifiers featured in how the TCRbeta library was prepared. TCRdb reanalysed the PCR reads using MiXCR and keeps one entry per CDR3 protein. The data show some 390,000 distinct CDR3 sequences, about a fifth seen once. The input for sequencing was PBMCs from the stem cell graft donor, taken from the stem cell graft. These receptor sequences come from a human donor who donated a stem cell graft to a child with acute myeloid leukemia.

This clonotype was counted only a few times. This chain uses TRBV6-6 with TRBJ2-5; tentative D call: TRBD2 (6 bases). V lost 10 bases and J 5 bases, leaving 17 bases between the germline ends. Germline V lookup: CDR1 MNHNY, CDR2 SVGAGI (reference sequence). The CDR3 has 13 residues. CDR3 sequence reads: CAIGGAVGETQYF. The DNA of the CDR3 is TGTGCCATCGGAGGGGCTGTGGGGGAGACCCAGTACTTC.

This rearrangement joins TRBV6-1 to TRBJ2-3; the match to TRBD1 covers 8 bases. The ends lost 3 bases at V and 2 bases at J; junction bases unmatched: 1. The CDR3 is made up of 14 amino acids. Germline V CDR1 and CDR2: MNHNS, SASEGT. The CDR3 DNA sequence: TGTGCCAGCAGTGAGACAGGGGACACAGATACGCAGTATTTT. The encoded protein is CASSETGDTDTQYF.

This clonotype was counted a few times. The rearrangement joins TRBV7-2 to TRBJ2-3, with D perhaps matching TRBD2 (6 bases). There are 16 residues in the CDR3. Germline CDR1 SGHTA, CDR2 FQGNSA. Trimming removed 0 bases at V and 1 base at J, with 11 bases between. CDR3 coding DNA: TGTGCCAGCAGCTTAGCGTGGGGCGGGGGCACAGATACGCAGTATTTT. It codes for CASSLAWGGGTDTQYF.

The rearrangement links TRBV29-1 to TRBJ2-1, with 12 bases lining up with TRBD2. This CDR3 spans 19 amino acids. The germline V gene encodes CDR1 SQVTM and CDR2 ANQGSEA. V lost 7 bases to trimming and J lost 6 bases; unmatched junction nucleotides: 22. In DNA, the CDR3 is TGCAGCGCCCCTTTAGCTCTGACTAGCGGGAGTGGATTTGTCAATGAGCAGTTCTTC. Amino acid sequence: CSAPLALTSGSGFVNEQFF.

At least ten counts were recorded for this clonotype. The chain joins TRBV20-1 to TRBJ1-5; D is ambiguous. The CDR3 consists of 14 residues. V lost 2 bases and J 4 bases, leaving 12 bases between the germline ends. Germline V gives CDR1 DFQATT, CDR2 SNEGSKA (reference sequence). The CDR3 coding sequence is TGCAGTGCTAGATCAGTGAGGGAAAATCAGCCCCAGCATTTT. This codes for CSARSVRENQPQHF.

This clonotype was found a few times. The J gene is TRBJ1-2, the V gene TRBV25-1; no firm D call. Trimming shortened V by 3 bases and J by 5 bases, and 16 bases separated the two germline ends. Per the germline V gene, CDR1 is MGHDK and CDR2 is SYGVNS. The CDR3 length is 15 residues. For the CDR3, the DNA is TGTGCCAGCAGTGAGGGTGATCCGACGTGGTATGGCTACACCTTC. Translating it yields CASSEGDPTWYGYTF.

This clonotype has ten or more counts. The V and J genes are TRBV27 and TRBJ2-1; no clear D. The V gene's germline CDR1 is MNHEY and CDR2 SMNVEV (reference sequence). The V gene lost 2 bases and the J gene lost 1 base, with 6 bases spanning the gap. CDR3 size: 14 residues. The CDR3 DNA reads TGTGCCAGCAGTTTAGGGAATTCCTACAATGAGCAGTTCTTC. Translating gives CASSLGNSYNEQFF.

The V and J genes are TRBV9 and TRBJ2-7; the D call may be TRBD1 or TRBD2 (5 bases each). The CDR3 consists of 15 residues. The V gene's germline CDR1 is SGDLS and CDR2 YYNGEE. Trimming took off 4 bases at V and 6 bases at J, with 20 bases between the two ends. The CDR3 protein is CASSLGTPLNGEQYF. DNA of the CDR3: TGTGCCAGCAGCCTAGGGACCCCGCTTAATGGCGAGCAGTACTTC.

This clonotype has more than one count but fewer than ten. The rearrangement links TRBV12-3 or TRBV12-4 to TRBJ1-4; no reliable D call. The CDR3 spans 17 residues. V was pared by 0 bases and J by 0 bases, with 11 bases between. The CDR3 protein is CASSLAVGRPTNEKLFF. Here the CDR3 DNA reads TGTGCCAGCAGTTTAGCCGTCGGGAGACCAACTAATGAAAAACTGTTTTTT.

Comment on this clonotype: Just one base apart from a much larger clone, this may be a read error. The chain is built from TRBV28 and TRBJ2-3; D perhaps matches TRBD1 (5 bases). Trimming took 6 bases from V and 3 from J, leaving 10 bases between them. This CDR3 contains 13 residues. The germline V gene has CDR1 MDHEN and CDR2 SYDVKM. In DNA, the CDR3 is TGTGCCAGCAGCCCTTACAGGACAGATACGCAGTATTTT. Its protein is CASSPYRTDTQYF. Variable domain in full (rest from reference TRBV28 and TRBJ2-3): DVKVTQSSRYLVKRTGEKVFLECVQDMDHENMFWYRQDPGLGLRLIYFSYDVKMKEKGDIPEGYSVSREKKERFSLILESASTNQTSMYLCASSPYRTDTQYFGPGTRLTVL.

The sample holds many counts of this clonotype. This chain uses TRBV12-3 or TRBV12-4 with TRBJ2-7; 9 bases are a match to TRBD2. V lost 6 bases, J lost 8 bases, and 5 bases stayed unmatched. The CDR3 contains 12 residues. The CDR3 sequence is CASSIAGDQQYF. In nucleotides, the CDR3 is TGTGCCAGCAGCATAGCGGGAGATCAGCAGTACTTC.

This clonotype occurred many times. The chain uses TRBV20-1 and TRBJ2-7; 11 nucleotides line up with TRBD2. Germline CDR1 and CDR2: DFQATT and SNEGSKA (reference sequence). The CDR3 loop spans 15 amino acids. Trimming took 3 bases from V and 6 from J; bases not matched to a gene: 10. The CDR3, as DNA: TGCAGTGCTAGCCCCTCCACTAGCGGGAGAGCCGAGCAGTACTTC. This sequence encodes CSASPSTSGRAEQYF.

This clonotype was observed many times. The J gene is TRBJ2-7, the V gene TRBV5-5; the D is unclear. The CDR3 consists of 15 residues. Germline lookup yields CDR1 SGHKS and CDR2 YYEKEE (reference sequence). V was clipped by 4 bases and J by 3 bases, with 17 bases between them. The CDR3 DNA sequence: TGTGCCAGCAGCGGAGACGTCCTATGGGACTACGAGCAGTACTTC. This sequence encodes CASSGDVLWDYEQYF.

The V call is TRBV7-3, the J call TRBJ2-3; perhaps TRBD2 as D (6 bases). V was pared by 5 bases and J by 6 bases, with 21 bases between. The CDR3 is 16 amino acids. Germline V gene data show CDR1 as SGHTA and CDR2 as FQGTGA. The CDR3 region is CASSVGLQRTTDTQYF. CDR3 DNA sequence: TGTGCCAGCAGCGTGGGACTCCAGAGGACTACCGATACGCAGTATTTT.

This clonotype was recorded a few times. V usage is TRBV12-3 or TRBV12-4 and J usage is TRBJ2-7; TRBD2 matches at 7 bases. J lost 5 bases, V lost 4 bases, and 17 bases had no gene match. The CDR3 is made up of 17 amino acids. CDR3 DNA sequence: TGTGCCAGCAGTTCCGGACTAGTCGGGACCTCCCTGGACGAGCAGTACTTC. This sequence encodes CASSSGLVGTSLDEQYF.

This clonotype was observed at least ten times. The V call is TRBV4-2, the J call TRBJ1-1; possibly TRBD1 for D (6 bases). Between the trimmed V and J ends, which lost 7 bases and 1 base, there was a span of 13 bases. The CDR3 has 14 amino acids. Germline V lookup: CDR1 LGHNA, CDR2 YNFKEQ. The CDR3 loop reads CASTTGGENTEAFF. The CDR3 coding sequence is TGTGCCAGCACGACCGGGGGCGAGAACACTGAAGCTTTCTTT.

This chain uses TRBV4-2 with TRBJ1-4, with D perhaps TRBD1 (6 bases). Trimming removed 3 bases from V and 13 bases from J, with 12 bases in between. CDR1 and CDR2 from the germline V gene are LGHNA and YNFKEQ. This CDR3 spans 12 amino acids. The CDR3 nucleotides read TGTGCCAGCAGCCAGGACAGTAAACTACTGTTTTTT. Amino acids: CASSQDSKLLFF.

This clonotype has more than one count but fewer than ten. V gene TRBV15 combines with J gene TRBJ2-3; D possibly uses TRBD1 or TRBD2 (6 bases each). V was pared by 0 bases and J by 11 bases, with 12 bases between. The CDR3 runs to 13 residues. Germline V CDR1 and CDR2: LNHNV, YYDKDF (reference sequence). CDR3 DNA: TGTGCCACCAGCAGAGATCCGAGGGGGGAGCAGTATTTT. It translates to CATSRDPRGEQYF.

This clonotype was seen a handful of times. The chain couples TRBV20-1 to TRBJ2-3; D uncertain. V shed 4 bases and J shed 2 bases, with 10 bases lying between them. This CDR3 spans 13 amino acids. Germline lookup yields CDR1 DFQATT and CDR2 SNEGSKA (reference sequence). CDR3 sequence reads: CSAIRAPTDTQYF. CDR3 nucleotide sequence: TGCAGTGCTATCCGAGCGCCCACAGATACGCAGTATTTT.

This clonotype has ten or more counts. The V call is TRBV6-2 or TRBV6-3, the J call TRBJ2-1; 14 positions agree with TRBD2. CDR3 length: 20 amino acids. Germline-derived CDR1 and CDR2 are MNHEY and SVGEGT. Trimming cost V 0 bases and J 2 bases; bases outside gene matches: 9. CDR3 coding DNA: TGTGCCAGCAGTTACTCGGGGACTAGCGGGAGCCTGATCCCCTACAATGAGCAGTTCTTC. Its translation is CASSYSGTSGSLIPYNEQFF.

This clonotype has at least ten counts. The chain links TRBV24-1 to TRBJ2-7; no firm D call. Between the trimmed V and J ends, which lost 3 bases and 2 bases, there was a span of 7 bases. CDR3 length: 13 residues. Germline lookup yields CDR1 KGHDR and CDR2 SFDVKD. The CDR3 is CATSDGPTYEQYF. CDR3 coding DNA: TGTGCCACCAGTGATGGACCGACCTACGAGCAGTACTTC.

In this sample, this clonotype turned up many times. V gene TRBV20-1 combines with J gene TRBJ2-2; D perhaps matches TRBD1 (5 bases). Germline-derived CDR1 and CDR2 are DFQATT and SNEGSKA (reference sequence). The CDR3 has 14 amino acids. The germline V and J ends were trimmed by 6 bases and 4 bases, with 15 bases remaining between them. The CDR3 coding sequence is TGCAGTGCACCAACTGACAGTTCCACCGGGGAGCTGTTTTTT. The encoded protein is CSAPTDSSTGELFF.

This clonotype appeared a few times. The chain recombines TRBV12-3 or TRBV12-4 with TRBJ2-1, with D hard to call. V lost 3 bases and J lost 3, with 9 bases in between. There are 14 residues in the CDR3. In nucleotides, the CDR3 is TGTGCCAGCAGTTTGGCAGCTGGCTACAATGAGCAGTTCTTC. Protein sequence: CASSLAAGYNEQFF.